The text below deals with one TCR beta chain. There is no known antigen for this receptor. Each CD8+ T cell subset was flow-sorted in triplicate, with some 300,000 cells per subset placed directly into RLT lysis buffer. Naive CD8+ T cells were defined stringently as CD45RO-CCR7+CD27+CD95- to exclude memory contaminants. Peripheral blood mononuclear cells were isolated from buffy coats by standard density gradient centrifugation. Naive CXCR3-negative and CXCR3-positive CD8+ T cells were flow-sorted on a FACSAria III. Total RNA was extracted from sorted cells with an RNeasy Mini Kit. Reading from cysteine to phenylalanine, the CDR3 counts 14 amino acids. The DNA sequence is not available. CDR1 MDHEN and CDR2 SYDVKM were looked up in the germline V gene. These data come from a study of CXCR3-negative and CXCR3-positive naive CD8 T cells (dated by TCRdb to the late 2010s). Background for the entire study: In total, some 130 million TRB reads were obtained, or roughly 1.5 +/- 0.3 million reads per library. Naive subsets from five or six donors and memory cells from 3 donors were included in the TRBV-TRBJ cluster analysis. Data from around ten donors, pooled across two independent experiments, went into the diversity and physicochemical repertoire analyses.

The data were produced on a NextSeq 550. The Human TCR Profiling Kit (MiLaboratory) was used to make UMI-labeled 5' RACE TRB cDNA libraries. The full amount of extracted RNA was used for cDNA synthesis, and the full amount of resulting cDNA was used for PCR amplification. The libraries were made side by side, with each library going through the same number of PCR cycles. The paper's processing steps were these. With a minimum of two reads required per UMI, MIGEC and MiXCR pulled out about 50,000 +/- 10,000 unique UMI-labeled TRB cDNA molecules from each library. An average of approximately 40,000 +/- 10,000 functional in-frame TRB CDR3 nucleotide clonotypes without stop codons was found per library. After downsampling to 5000 UMI-labeled TRB molecules per sample, diversity metrics such as normalized Shannon-Wiener and Chao1 were calculated in VDJtools. VDJtools was used to calculate clonotype-size-weighted physicochemical properties of the central five CDR3 residues, namely interaction energy, strength, volume and Kidera factor 4. TCRdb reprocessed the reads, and each CDR3 protein sequence is entered once, without DNA. TCRdb, rather than the study authors, made the V and J calls. This sample's clone table shows some 130,000 distinct CDR3 sequences. The ten biggest clones cover 0.49% of the sample.

What the study reported, not specific to this receptor: Freshly isolated PBMCs were used for most assays because CXCR3 expression went down partially after cryopreservation. Because surface CD5, which has been linked to self-reactivity in mice, was comparable between naive subsets, TCR interaction strength was also inferred from TRB CDR3 physicochemical properties. Compared with CXCR3-negative naive cells, CXCR3-positive naive cells had TRB CDR3s with higher hydrophobicity (lower Kidera factor 4), lower energy, and higher strength and volume indices. Naive CXCR3-negative and CXCR3-positive cells from the same donor showed similar TRBV-TRBJ usage, whereas memory cells showed distinct patterns. Both naive subsets had comparably high repertoire diversity, while memory CD8+ T cells had much lower repertoire diversity.

This TCR was recovered from a human donor in good health. Some clones in this sample may be carry-over from other donors' samples. The sample taken for sequencing was naive CXCR3- CD8+ T cells from blood. This sample's cell subset or site label indicates: CD45RO-CCR7+CD27+CD95- naive CD8+ T cells lacking CXCR3 (TNR3-). The chain is assembled from TRBV28 and TRBJ2-7; the TRBD1 assignment by TCRdb is unverifiable without DNA. The CDR3 reads CASSIQLGGYEQYF.